This TCR beta chain stems from a study of monozygotic twins with cystic fibrosis. The overall study: Approximately 2.7 micrograms of fragmented DNA underwent around 14 PCR cycles for library preparation. Study-wide results and caveats: Co-twins had the most similar V usage for 13 of 16 pairs, J for 8. The repertoire was suggested to be naive-dominated, clonality median about 0.0095. Monozygotic CF twin pairs shared significantly more nucleotide-identical clonotypes than unrelated CF individuals did.

The CDR3 is 15 amino acids. The V gene's germline CDR1 is MNHEY and CDR2 SMNVEV (reference sequence). Trimming cost V 6 bases and J 3 bases; bases outside gene matches: 10. Assay: immunoSEQ multiplex PCR; the TCRdb copy retains only in-frame clones and omits some. The sample contains tens of thousands of clones, approximately 98% of which appear only once. Remarks on this clone: Its antigen is unknown.

The sequenced sample consisted of blood. The receptor comes from a girl aged 10-17 years with cystic fibrosis. The V and J genes are TRBV27 and TRBJ1-2, with TRBD1 matching 7 bases. DNA for the CDR3: TGTGCCAGCAGGTTAAGGGGGCAGCCAGACTATGGCTACACCTTC. This codes for CASRLRGQPDYGYTF.